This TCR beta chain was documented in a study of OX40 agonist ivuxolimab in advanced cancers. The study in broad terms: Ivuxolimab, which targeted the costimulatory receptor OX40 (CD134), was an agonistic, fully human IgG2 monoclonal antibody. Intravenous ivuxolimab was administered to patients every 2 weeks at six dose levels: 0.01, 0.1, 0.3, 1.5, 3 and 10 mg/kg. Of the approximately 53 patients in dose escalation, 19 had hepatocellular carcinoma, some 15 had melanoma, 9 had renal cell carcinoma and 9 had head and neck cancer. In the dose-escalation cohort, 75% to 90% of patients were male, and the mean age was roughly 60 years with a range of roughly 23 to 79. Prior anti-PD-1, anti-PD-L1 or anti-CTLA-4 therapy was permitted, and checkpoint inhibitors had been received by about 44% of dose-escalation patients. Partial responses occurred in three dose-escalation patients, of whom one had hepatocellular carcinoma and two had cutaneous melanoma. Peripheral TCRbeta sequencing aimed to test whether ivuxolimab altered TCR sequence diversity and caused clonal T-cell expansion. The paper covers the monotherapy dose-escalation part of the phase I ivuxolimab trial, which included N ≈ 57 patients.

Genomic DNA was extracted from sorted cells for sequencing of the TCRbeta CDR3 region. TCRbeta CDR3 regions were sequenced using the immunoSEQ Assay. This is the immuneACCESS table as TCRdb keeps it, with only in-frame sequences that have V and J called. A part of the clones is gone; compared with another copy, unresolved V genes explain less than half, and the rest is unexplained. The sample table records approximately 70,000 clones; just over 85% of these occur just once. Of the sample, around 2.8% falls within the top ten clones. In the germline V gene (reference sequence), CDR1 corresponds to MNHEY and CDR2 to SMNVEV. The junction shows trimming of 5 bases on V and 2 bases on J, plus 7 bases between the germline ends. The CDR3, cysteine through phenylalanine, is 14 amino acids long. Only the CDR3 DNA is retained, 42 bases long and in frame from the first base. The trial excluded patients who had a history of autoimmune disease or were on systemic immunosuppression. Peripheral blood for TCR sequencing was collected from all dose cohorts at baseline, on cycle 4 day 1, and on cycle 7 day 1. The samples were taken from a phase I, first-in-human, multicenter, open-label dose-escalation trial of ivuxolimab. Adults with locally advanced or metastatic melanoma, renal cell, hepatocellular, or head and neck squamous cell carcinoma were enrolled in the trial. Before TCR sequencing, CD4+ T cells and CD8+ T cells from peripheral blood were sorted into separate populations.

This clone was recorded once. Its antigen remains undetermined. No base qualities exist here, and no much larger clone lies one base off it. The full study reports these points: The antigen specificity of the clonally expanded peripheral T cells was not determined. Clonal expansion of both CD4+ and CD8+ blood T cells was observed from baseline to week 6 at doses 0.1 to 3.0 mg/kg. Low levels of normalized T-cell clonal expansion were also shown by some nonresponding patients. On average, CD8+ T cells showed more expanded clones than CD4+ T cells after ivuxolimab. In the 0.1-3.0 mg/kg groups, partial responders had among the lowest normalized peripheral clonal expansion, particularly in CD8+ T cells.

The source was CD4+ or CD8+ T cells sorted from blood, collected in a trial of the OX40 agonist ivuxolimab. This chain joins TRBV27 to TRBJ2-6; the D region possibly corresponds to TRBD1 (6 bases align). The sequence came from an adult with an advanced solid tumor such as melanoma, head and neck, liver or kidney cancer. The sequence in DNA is TGTGCCAGCAGTAGGGGGACTGGGGCCAACGTCCTGACTTTC. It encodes CASSRGTGANVLTF.